This T cell receptor (beta chain) was recorded in a study of OX40 agonist ivuxolimab in advanced cancers. Of note for this clone: Its antigen remains unknown.

The study sampled blood at baseline, cycle 4 day 1, and cycle 7 day 1. The V gene's germline CDR1 is SGHVS and CDR2 FQNEAQ. Trimming took 3 bases from V and 6 from J; bases not matched to a gene: 10. The CDR3 has 16 residues. TCRdb keeps only in-frame clones here, not all; method: immunoSEQ multiplex PCR. The sample has around 70,000 clones, 75% to 95% seen once; the top ten hold about 5.5%. Overall study results and limits: Individuals who were partial responders at 0.1-3.0 mg/kg had clonal expansion that ranked among the lowest.

This specimen consisted of CD4+ or CD8+ T cells sorted from blood, obtained in a trial of the OX40 agonist ivuxolimab. V and J are TRBV7-8 and TRBJ2-1; 8 bases align to TRBD1. The sequence derives from an adult with an advanced solid tumor such as melanoma, head and neck, liver or kidney cancer. The chain's CDR3 is CASSFFEGQVVNEQFF. CDR3 coding DNA: TGTGCCAGCAGCTTCTTTGAGGGACAGGTCGTCAATGAGCAGTTCTTC.